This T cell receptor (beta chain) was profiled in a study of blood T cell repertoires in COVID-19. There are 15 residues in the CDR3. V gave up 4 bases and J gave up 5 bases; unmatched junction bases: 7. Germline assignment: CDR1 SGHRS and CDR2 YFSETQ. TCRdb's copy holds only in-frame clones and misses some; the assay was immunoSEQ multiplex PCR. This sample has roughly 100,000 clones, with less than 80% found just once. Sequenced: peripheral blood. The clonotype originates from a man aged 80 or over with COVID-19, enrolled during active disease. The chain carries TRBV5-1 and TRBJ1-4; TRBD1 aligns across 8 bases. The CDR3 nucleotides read TGCGCCAGCAGCCCCGGACAGGGACAAAATGAAAAACTGTTTTTT. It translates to CASSPGQGQNEKLFF.